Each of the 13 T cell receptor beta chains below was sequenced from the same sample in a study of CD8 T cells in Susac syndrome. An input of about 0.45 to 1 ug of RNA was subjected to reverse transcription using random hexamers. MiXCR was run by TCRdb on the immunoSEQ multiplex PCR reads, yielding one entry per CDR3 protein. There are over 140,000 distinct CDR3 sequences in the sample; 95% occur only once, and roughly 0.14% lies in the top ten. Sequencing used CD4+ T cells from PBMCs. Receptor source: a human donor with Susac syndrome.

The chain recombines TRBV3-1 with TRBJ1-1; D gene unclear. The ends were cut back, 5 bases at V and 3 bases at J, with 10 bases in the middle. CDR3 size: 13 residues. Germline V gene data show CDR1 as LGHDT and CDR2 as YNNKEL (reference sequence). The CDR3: CASSYNLYTEAFF. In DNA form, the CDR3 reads TGTGCCAGCAGCTATAACCTCTACACTGAAGCTTTCTTT.

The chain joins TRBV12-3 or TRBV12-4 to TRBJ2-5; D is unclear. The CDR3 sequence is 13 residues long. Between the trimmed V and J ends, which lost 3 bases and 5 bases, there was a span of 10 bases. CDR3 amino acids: CASSFFRRETQYF. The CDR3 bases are TGTGCCAGCAGTTTTTTCCGTAGGGAGACCCAGTACTTC.

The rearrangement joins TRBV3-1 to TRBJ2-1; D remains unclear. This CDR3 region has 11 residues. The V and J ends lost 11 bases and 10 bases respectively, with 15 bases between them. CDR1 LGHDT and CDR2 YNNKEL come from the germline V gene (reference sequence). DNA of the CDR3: TGTGCCGCCGCATCGTCCATGGAGCAGTTCTTC. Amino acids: CAAASSMEQFF.

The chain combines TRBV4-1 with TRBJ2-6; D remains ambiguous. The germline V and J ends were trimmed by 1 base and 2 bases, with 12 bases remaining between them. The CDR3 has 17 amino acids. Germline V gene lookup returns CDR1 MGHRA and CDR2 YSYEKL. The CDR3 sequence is CASSQGIGLTGANVLTF. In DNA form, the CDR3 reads TGCGCCAGCAGCCAAGGGATCGGGCTTACTGGGGCCAACGTCCTGACTTTC.

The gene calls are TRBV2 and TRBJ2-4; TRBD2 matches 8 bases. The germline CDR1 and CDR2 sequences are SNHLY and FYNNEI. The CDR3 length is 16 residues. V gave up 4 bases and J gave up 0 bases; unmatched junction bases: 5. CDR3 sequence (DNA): TGTGCCAGCAGTGCGGGGGGGGCACTAGCCAAAAACATTCAGTACTTC. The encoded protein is CASSAGGALAKNIQYF.

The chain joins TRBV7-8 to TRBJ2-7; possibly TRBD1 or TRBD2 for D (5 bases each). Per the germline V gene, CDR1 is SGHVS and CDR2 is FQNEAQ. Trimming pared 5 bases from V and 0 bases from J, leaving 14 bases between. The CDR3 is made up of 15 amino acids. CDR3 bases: TGTGCCAGCAGCCTTGGGGGACCATCCTCCTACGAGCAGTACTTC. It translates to CASSLGGPSSYEQYF.

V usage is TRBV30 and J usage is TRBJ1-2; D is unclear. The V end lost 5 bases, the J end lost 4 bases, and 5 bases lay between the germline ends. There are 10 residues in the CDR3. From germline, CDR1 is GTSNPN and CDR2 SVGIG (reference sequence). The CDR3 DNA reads TGTGCCTGGGGTTCCTATGGCTACACCTTC. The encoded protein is CAWGSYGYTF.

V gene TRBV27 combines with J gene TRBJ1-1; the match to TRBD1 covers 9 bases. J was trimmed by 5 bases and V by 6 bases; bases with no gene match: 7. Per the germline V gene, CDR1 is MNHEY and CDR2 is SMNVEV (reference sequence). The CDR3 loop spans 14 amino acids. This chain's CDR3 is CASRIQGAGTEAFF. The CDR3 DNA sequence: TGTGCCAGCAGGATACAGGGGGCTGGGACTGAAGCTTTCTTT.

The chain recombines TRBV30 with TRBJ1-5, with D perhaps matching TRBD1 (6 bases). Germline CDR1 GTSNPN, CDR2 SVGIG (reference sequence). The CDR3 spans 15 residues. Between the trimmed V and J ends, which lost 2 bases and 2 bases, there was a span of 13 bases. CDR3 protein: CAWSQGKGGNQPQHF. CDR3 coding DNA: TGTGCCTGGAGTCAGGGGAAAGGGGGCAATCAGCCCCAGCATTTT.

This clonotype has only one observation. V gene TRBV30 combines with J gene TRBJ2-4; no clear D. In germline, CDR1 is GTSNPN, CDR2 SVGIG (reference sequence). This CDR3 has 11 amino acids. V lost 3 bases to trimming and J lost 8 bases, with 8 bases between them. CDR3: CAWRGKDIQYF. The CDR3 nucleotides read TGTGCCTGGAGGGGAAAGGACATTCAGTACTTC. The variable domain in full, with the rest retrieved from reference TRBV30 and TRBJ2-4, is SQTIHQWPATLVQPVGSPLSLECTVEGTSNPNLYWYRQAAGRGLQLLFYSVGIGQISSEVPQNLSASRPQDRQFILSSKKLLLSDSGFYLCAWRGKDIQYFGAGTRLSVL.

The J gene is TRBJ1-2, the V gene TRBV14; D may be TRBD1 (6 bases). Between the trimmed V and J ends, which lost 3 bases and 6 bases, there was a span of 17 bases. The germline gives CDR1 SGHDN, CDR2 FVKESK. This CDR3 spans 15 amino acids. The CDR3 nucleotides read TGTGCCAGCAGCCACACCACGGGGGCTCAGAATGGCTACACCTTC. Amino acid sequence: CASSHTTGAQNGYTF. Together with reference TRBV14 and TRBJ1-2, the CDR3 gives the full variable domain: EAGVTQFPSHSVIEKGQTVTLRCDPISGHDNLYWYRRVMGKEIKFLLHFVKESKQDESGMPNNRFLAERTGGTYSTLKVQPAELEDSGVYFCASSHTTGAQNGYTFGSGTRLTVV.

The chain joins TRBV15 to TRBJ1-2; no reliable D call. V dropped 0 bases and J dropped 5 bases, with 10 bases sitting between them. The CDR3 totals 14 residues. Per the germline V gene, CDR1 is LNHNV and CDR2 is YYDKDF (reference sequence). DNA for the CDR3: TGTGCCACCAGCAGAGATCCTATCGGGTATGGCTACACCTTC. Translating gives CATSRDPIGYGYTF. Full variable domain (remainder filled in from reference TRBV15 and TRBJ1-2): DAMVIQNPRYQVTQFGKPVTLSCSQTLNHNVMYWYQQKSSQAPKLLFHYYDKDFNNEADTPDNFQSRRPNTSFCFLDIRSPGLGDTAMYLCATSRDPIGYGYTFGSGTRLTVV.

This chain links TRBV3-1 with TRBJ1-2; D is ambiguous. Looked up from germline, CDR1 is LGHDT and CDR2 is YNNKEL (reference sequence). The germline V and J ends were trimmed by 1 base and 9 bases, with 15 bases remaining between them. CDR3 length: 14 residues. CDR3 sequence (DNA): TGTGCCAGCAGCCAAGTTGGATTGTCCGGTCGCTACACCTTC. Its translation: CASSQVGLSGRYTF.